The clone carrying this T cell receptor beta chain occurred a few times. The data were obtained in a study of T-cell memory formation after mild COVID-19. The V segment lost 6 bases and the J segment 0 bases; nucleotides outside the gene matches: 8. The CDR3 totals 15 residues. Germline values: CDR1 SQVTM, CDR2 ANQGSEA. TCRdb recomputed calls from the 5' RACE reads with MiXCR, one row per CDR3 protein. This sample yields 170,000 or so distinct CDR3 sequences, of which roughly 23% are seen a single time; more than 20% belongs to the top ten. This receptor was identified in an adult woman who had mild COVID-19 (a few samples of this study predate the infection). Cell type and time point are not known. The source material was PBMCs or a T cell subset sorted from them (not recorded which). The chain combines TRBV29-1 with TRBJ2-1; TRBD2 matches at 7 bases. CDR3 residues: CSVSRDYTSYNEQFF. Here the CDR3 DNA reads TGCAGCGTCTCCAGGGACTACACCTCCTACAATGAGCAGTTCTTC.